This T cell receptor (beta chain) emerged from a study of cytomegalovirus exposure and HLA in healthy donors. CDR3 length: 17 amino acids. Germline values: CDR1 SGHRS, CDR2 YFSETQ. The V segment lost 4 bases and the J segment 5 bases; nucleotides outside the gene matches: 11. As concerns this clone: Its antigen is not known.

13 Jbeta primers and 60 Vbeta primers were used for the PCR. Libraries were prepared by immunoSEQ multiplex PCR; TCRdb keeps only in-frame clonotypes and omits some of them. The repertoire consists of 150,000 to 200,000 clones, with 87% occurring once and the leading ten covering about 0.23%. Whole-study findings and limits: Common viral pathogens were later found to be apparently linked to several of the most significant clusters. Donor immune exposure was known only as CMV serostatus.

The sequencing sample was made of PBMCs. V is TRBV5-1 and J is TRBJ2-5; TRBD2 aligns across 13 bases. The TCR originated in a girl under three years old in good health and CMV-seronegative. The CDR3 protein is CASSQGLAGTQLETQYF. The CDR3, as DNA: TGCGCCAGCAGCCAGGGACTAGCGGGAACTCAATTGGAGACCCAGTACTTC.